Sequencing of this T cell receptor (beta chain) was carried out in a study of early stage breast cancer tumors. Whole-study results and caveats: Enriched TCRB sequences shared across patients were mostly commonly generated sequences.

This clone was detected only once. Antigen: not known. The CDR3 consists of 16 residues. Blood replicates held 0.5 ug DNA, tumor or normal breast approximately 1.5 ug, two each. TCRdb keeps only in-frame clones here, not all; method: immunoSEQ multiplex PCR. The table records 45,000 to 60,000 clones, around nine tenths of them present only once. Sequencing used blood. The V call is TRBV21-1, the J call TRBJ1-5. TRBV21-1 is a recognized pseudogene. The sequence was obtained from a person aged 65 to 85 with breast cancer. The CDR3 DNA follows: TGTGCCAGCAGCAAAGGTCGGAGCAGGCGAGGGCAGCCCCAGCATTTT. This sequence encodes CASSKGRSRRGQPQHF.